This TCR beta chain was retrieved from a study of T-cell memory formation after mild COVID-19. TCRdb recomputed calls from the 5' RACE reads with MiXCR, one row per CDR3 protein. The sample shows 110,000 to 150,000 distinct CDR3 sequences, 11% to 15% of them seen only once. Broader study findings: Within pre-infection memory, some responding clones were found, suggesting cross-reactive memory joined. There was a balanced CD4/CD8 profile in clones contracting day 15 to 85, and later expanders leaned CD4+.

Only a few counts were recorded for this clonotype. Its antigen is still unknown. The CDR3 length is 18 residues. V trimming: 4 bases; J trimming: 4 bases; junction bases outside the gene matches: 13. Germline V lookup: CDR1 SGHVS, CDR2 FNYEAQ. The material sequenced was PBMCs or a T cell subset sorted from them (not recorded which). This chain joins TRBV7-6 and TRBJ2-5, with 12 bases lining up with TRBD2. The TCR was taken from an adult woman who had mild COVID-19 (a few samples of this study predate the infection). Cell type and time point are not known. CDR3 bases: TGTGCCAGCAGCTCGCTAGGTGGGGGGGGACTAGCGGGAGAGACCCAGTACTTC. Encoded protein: CASSSLGGGGLAGETQYF.